This note documents a single T cell receptor (beta chain) sequence. Its cognate antigen is unknown. The CDR3 length is 16 residues. Trimming removed 3 bases at V and 3 bases at J, with 17 bases between. Germline V gene data show CDR1 as GTSNPN and CDR2 as SVGIG (reference sequence). The data originate from a study of T cells in localized non-small cell lung cancer. Notes on the study in general: Uninvolved nearby lung showed the greatest T cell clonality, exceeding that found in tumor. Sequence data derive from only one tumor region, so heterogeneity remains possible. A median of around 52 clones ranked among the top 100 in tumor appeared in adjacent lung.

The assay was immunoSEQ multiplex PCR, and TCRdb's table has in-frame clones only and misses some. The table shows about 33,000 clones, with 87% occurring only once. The TCR sequence derives from a man between 40 and 75 years old with stage III lung adenocarcinoma. The chain combines TRBV30 with TRBJ1-4; D perhaps matches TRBD1 (6 bases). Material: peripheral blood mononuclear cells, obtained before any cancer treatment. CDR3 DNA: TGTGCCTGGAGCATCAAAGGGGGTCTGGCTAATGAAAAACTGTTTTTT. Its translation is CAWSIKGGLANEKLFF. Combining the CDR3 with reference TRBV30 and TRBJ1-4 gives the whole variable domain SQTIHQWPATLVQPVGSPLSLECTVEGTSNPNLYWYRQAAGRGLQLLFYSVGIGQISSEVPQNLSASRPQDRQFILSSKKLLLSDSGFYLCAWSIKGGLANEKLFFGSGTQLSVL.